A selection of T cell receptor beta chains follows, all from one sample in a study of shared clonotypes between healthy human individuals. Measured with immunoSEQ multiplex PCR; TCRdb has only the in-frame clones, and not every one. This sample has around 2,000,000 clones, with about 92% found just once. Sequencing input: naive CD8+ T cells from PBMCs. Receptors originate from a man aged 18 to 29 in good health. Some clones in this sample may be carry-over from other donors' samples. Both conserved end residues are part of each CDR3. A D gene is named only where the DNA matches it firmly. The size entry is marked missing in some rows and otherwise reads once, few, many or a size class.

clone_size j_call d_call v_call cdr3_aa cdr3_nt
few TRBJ1-2 . TRBV6-1 CASSLSLGGGYTF TGTGCCAGCAGTCTTTCTTTGGGGGGAGGCTACACCTTC
. TRBJ1-2 . TRBV19 CASSAGSGYTF TGTGCCAGTAGTGCGGGGTCTGGCTACACCTTC
. TRBJ1-4 . TRBV27 CASTREGEKLFF TGTGCCAGCACCCGCGAGGGGGAAAAACTGTTTTTT
. TRBJ1-1 TRBD1 TRBV2 CASSESPGGTEAFF TGTGCCAGCAGTGAATCTCCAGGGGGCACTGAAGCTTTCTTT
few TRBJ2-1 TRBD2 TRBV14 CASSPIAGPNNEQFF TGTGCCAGCAGTCCAATAGCGGGACCTAACAATGAGCAGTTCTTC
once TRBJ2-1 . TRBV21-1 CASSKGDSGPEQFF TGTGCCAGCAGCAAAGGGGACAGTGGTCCTGAGCAGTTCTTC
. TRBJ1-3 . TRBV7-2 CASSLGSPTGLTGNTIYF TGTGCCAGCAGCTTAGGGAGCCCCACAGGGCTTACCGGAAACACCATATATTTT
. TRBJ2-1 TRBD2 TRBV30 CALTGGSSYNEQFF TGTGCACTTACCGGCGGGAGCTCCTACAATGAGCAGTTCTTC
. TRBJ2-7 . TRBV5-4 CASSLGSSYEQYF TGTGCCAGCAGCTTGGGGTCCTCCTACGAGCAGTACTTC
. TRBJ1-2 TRBD1 TRBV6-6 CASSPRQGEGIYGYTF TGTGCCAGCAGCCCTCGACAGGGGGAGGGGATCTATGGCTACACCTTC
. TRBJ2-7 . TRBV27 CASSFSAKGYYEQYF TGTGCCAGCAGTTTTAGTGCGAAGGGATACTACGAGCAGTACTTC
. TRBJ1-4 . TRBV25-1 CASSEWGGSNEKLFF TGTGCCAGCAGTGAATGGGGGGGATCCAATGAAAAACTGTTTTTT
. TRBJ2-1 TRBD2 TRBV11-2 CASSLGLAGVHNEQFF TGTGCCAGCAGCTTAGGTCTAGCGGGAGTCCACAATGAGCAGTTCTTC
. TRBJ2-7 TRBD1 TRBV10-3 CATHRTGVTYEQYF TGTGCCACGCACCGGACAGGGGTGACCTACGAGCAGTACTTC
. TRBJ2-3 . TRBV6-1 CASSEGPYLFTDTQYF TGTGCCAGCAGTGAAGGTCCTTACCTTTTCACAGATACGCAGTATTTT
. TRBJ2-1 TRBD2 TRBV4-1 CASSQANPSGLGQFF TGCGCCAGCAGCCAAGCAAACCCCTCAGGACTAGGTCAATTCTTC
. TRBJ2-7 TRBD1 TRBV27 CASSLLGTGGPPQYF TGTGCCAGCAGTTTATTAGGGACAGGGGGCCCCCCGCAGTACTTC
. TRBJ1-2 . TRBV29-1 CSVDGYGYTF TGCAGCGTTGACGGGTACGGCTACACCTTC
. TRBJ2-2 TRBD1 TRBV9 CASSVSLRDRSNTGELFF TGTGCCAGCAGCGTTTCACTCCGGGACAGGTCGAACACCGGGGAGCTGTTTTTT
. TRBJ2-3 TRBD2 TRBV4-2 CASSQDGLAGVRDTQYF TGTGCCAGCAGCCAAGATGGGCTAGCGGGAGTTCGGGATACGCAGTATTTT
once TRBJ2-5 TRBD1 TRBV6-6 CASRGQGARGETQYF TGTGCCAGCAGGGGGCAGGGGGCGCGGGGAGAGACCCAGTACTTC
once TRBJ2-1 . TRBV18 CASSPGGAPNEQFF TGTGCCAGCTCACCCGGTGGGGCCCCCAATGAGCAGTTCTTC
. TRBJ2-7 TRBD1 TRBV2 CASKFGPGTGNNYEQYF TGTGCCAGCAAATTCGGTCCCGGGACAGGGAACAACTACGAGCAGTACTTC
. TRBJ2-1 TRBD2 TRBV6-4 CASSGRAGGYNEQFF TGTGCCAGCAGTGGTAGAGCGGGGGGGTACAATGAGCAGTTCTTC
. TRBJ2-5 TRBD2 TRBV5-4 CASSLAGGPLMETQYF TGTGCCAGCAGCTTGGCGGGAGGGCCTCTGATGGAGACCCAGTACTTC
. TRBJ1-5 . TRBV19 CASIPGPNQPQHF TGTGCCAGTATCCCGGGCCCTAATCAGCCCCAGCATTTT
. TRBJ2-2 TRBD2 TRBV11-2 CASSQLGGRATGELFF TGTGCCAGCAGCCAGTTGGGCGGGAGAGCCACCGGGGAGCTGTTTTTT
. TRBJ2-2 TRBD2 TRBV7-3 CASSLNSAGGPSGELFF TGTGCCAGCAGCTTAAACTCCGCGGGAGGGCCTTCTGGGGAGCTGTTTTTT
. TRBJ2-1 TRBD2 TRBV7-3 CASSSSGGSYNEQFF TGTGCCAGCAGCTCCAGCGGGGGGTCCTACAATGAGCAGTTCTTC
. TRBJ2-1 . TRBV18 CASSPPSPGLTNEQFF TGTGCCAGCTCACCACCTTCCCCGGGACTTACCAATGAGCAGTTCTTC
few TRBJ1-5 TRBD1 TRBV13 CASSSRGNSNQPQHF TGTGCCAGCAGCTCCAGGGGGAATAGCAATCAGCCCCAGCATTTT
. TRBJ2-7 . TRBV28 CASSWRAGSSYEQYF TGTGCCAGCAGTTGGAGGGCAGGGAGCTCCTACGAGCAGTACTTC
. TRBJ2-5 TRBD2 TRBV27 CASSLVGGMETQYF TGTGCCAGCAGTTTAGTGGGGGGGATGGAGACCCAGTACTTC
. TRBJ2-7 . TRBV14 CASSRLPTETYEQYF TGTGCCAGCAGCCGTCTGCCAACGGAAACCTACGAGCAGTACTTC
. TRBJ2-7 . TRBV28 CASSLYTEQYF TGTGCCAGCAGTTTATATACGGAGCAGTACTTC
. TRBJ2-1 . TRBV19 CASSIGVEGINYNEQFF TGTGCCAGTAGTATAGGGGTCGAGGGAATAAACTACAATGAGCAGTTCTTC
. TRBJ2-1 TRBD2 TRBV19 CASSRGLAVYNEQFF TGTGCCAGTAGTAGGGGCCTAGCGGTTTACAATGAGCAGTTCTTC
. TRBJ2-2 . TRBV5-1 CASSFPTVQNTGELFF TGCGCCAGCAGCTTCCCGACGGTCCAGAACACCGGGGAGCTGTTTTTT
. TRBJ2-5 . TRBV9 CASSVGDKTQYF TGTGCCAGCAGCGTAGGGGACAAGACCCAGTACTTC
. TRBJ2-1 TRBD2 TRBV9 CASSVISGGNNEQFF TGTGCCAGCAGCGTAATTAGCGGGGGTAACAATGAGCAGTTCTTC
. TRBJ2-7 TRBD1 TRBV28 CASSFQRWDRGYEQYF TGTGCCAGCAGTTTCCAACGGTGGGACAGGGGTTACGAGCAGTACTTC
. TRBJ2-3 TRBD2 TRBV5-1 CASSLVAAGVPDTQYF TGCGCCAGCAGCTTGGTTGCAGCGGGAGTGCCAGATACGCAGTATTTT
. TRBJ2-7 . TRBV9 CASSVRGGYEQYF TGTGCCAGCAGCGTAAGGGGGGGATACGAGCAGTACTTC
. TRBJ1-4 . TRBV7-9 CASSLSNWGDEKLFF TGTGCCAGCAGCTTATCAAACTGGGGAGATGAAAAACTGTTTTTT
. TRBJ1-5 . TRBV4-2 CASSQYGEGPQHF TGTGCCAGCAGCCAGTACGGAGAAGGACCCCAGCATTTT
once TRBJ2-7 . TRBV27 CASGPGSSYEQYF TGTGCCAGCGGTCCGGGCAGCTCCTACGAGCAGTACTTC
. TRBJ1-2 TRBD1 TRBV28 CASSPTGELESRSGYGYTF TGTGCCAGCAGTCCAACAGGGGAACTCGAGTCCCGATCCGGCTATGGCTACACCTTC
. TRBJ1-3 . TRBV28 CASSDTGRPGGNTIYF TGTGCCAGCAGTGATACCGGACGACCGGGTGGAAACACCATATATTTT
. TRBJ2-1 . TRBV7-9 CASSLGVQAHYNEQFF TGTGCCAGCAGCTTAGGGGTACAGGCGCACTACAATGAGCAGTTCTTC
. TRBJ2-7 . TRBV14 CASSQWKNPYEQYF TGTGCCAGCAGCCAATGGAAGAATCCCTACGAGCAGTACTTC
. TRBJ2-2 . TRBV4-1 CASSQFTGELFF TGCGCCAGCAGCCAATTCACCGGGGAGCTGTTTTTT
. TRBJ1-1 . TRBV30 CAWGGAAATEAFF TGTGCCTGGGGGGGGGCGGCGGCCACTGAAGCTTTCTTT
. TRBJ2-5 . TRBV15 CATSRVSQETQYF TGTGCCACCAGCAGAGTTTCCCAAGAGACCCAGTACTTC
. TRBJ1-4 TRBD1 TRBV4-3 CASSHDGQGATNEKLFF TGCGCCAGCAGCCATGATGGACAGGGGGCAACTAATGAAAAACTGTTTTTT
. TRBJ2-7 . TRBV6-1 CAGRKEGYEQYF TGTGCCGGCCGTAAAGAGGGCTACGAGCAGTACTTC
. TRBJ2-1 TRBD1 TRBV29-1 CSVEGDRRMNEQFF TGCAGCGTTGAAGGGGACAGGCGTATGAATGAGCAGTTCTTC
. TRBJ1-1 . TRBV11-2 CASSLGPRGNLGEAFF TGTGCCAGCAGCTTAGGTCCCCGGGGGAATCTTGGTGAAGCTTTCTTT
. TRBJ2-2 . TRBV29-1 CSVEDWSAGANTGELFF TGCAGCGTTGAAGATTGGTCGGCAGGGGCTAACACCGGGGAGCTGTTTTTT
. TRBJ2-7 . TRBV27 CASSLSISGGHEQYF TGTGCCAGCAGTTTATCGATATCAGGTGGCCACGAGCAGTACTTC
. TRBJ2-1 . TRBV9 CASSVDTVSYEQFF TGTGCCAGCAGCGTAGACACTGTTTCCTATGAGCAGTTCTTC